These T cell receptor beta chains were read from a single sample in a study of cytotoxic CD8 clonotypes in ibrutinib-treated CLL. Only in-frame clones appear in the TCRdb table, and some are missing; sequencing was by immunoSEQ multiplex PCR. The table records around 50,000 clones, approximately 60% of them present only once. The material sequenced was PBMCs, taken after 24 months of ibrutinib treatment. The receptor set was obtained from a human donor with chronic lymphocytic leukemia. CDR3s include the opening cysteine and the closing phenylalanine or tryptophan. The D gene is left open where the match is weak. Clone size is shown for a subset of rows, as once, few, many or a class of expanded clone.

v_gene: TRBV4-2; j_gene: TRBJ1-2; d_gene: NA; abundance: few; CDR3aa: CASSQGGSRGWGYGYTF; CDR3nt: TGTGCCAGCAGCCAAGGGGGGTCCCGGGGATGGGGCTATGGCTACACCTTC
v_gene: TRBV2; j_gene: TRBJ1-3; d_gene: NA; abundance: few; CDR3aa: CASSGSSGNTIYF; CDR3nt: TGTGCCAGCAGTGGGAGCTCTGGGAACACCATATATTTT
v_gene: TRBV19; j_gene: TRBJ1-2; d_gene: NA; abundance: many; CDR3aa: CASAVWPDYGYTF; CDR3nt: TGTGCCAGTGCGGTTTGGCCCGACTATGGCTACACCTTC
v_gene: TRBV7-6; j_gene: TRBJ2-7; d_gene: TRBD1; abundance: many; CDR3aa: CASSSGQGQGTEQYF; CDR3nt: TGTGCCAGCAGCTCAGGGCAGGGACAGGGTACCGAGCAGTACTTC
v_gene: TRBV7-9; j_gene: TRBJ2-2; d_gene: TRBD2; abundance: NA; CDR3aa: CASSLDSSGPYTGELFF; CDR3nt: TGTGCCAGCAGCTTAGATTCTAGCGGGCCATACACCGGGGAGCTGTTTTTT
v_gene: TRBV13; j_gene: TRBJ1-1; d_gene: TRBD1; abundance: NA; CDR3aa: CASSQNNRSRTGVKRRTEAFF; CDR3nt: TGTGCCAGCAGCCAAAATAACCGCTCCAGGACAGGGGTAAAGAGGAGGACTGAAGCTTTCTTT
v_gene: TRBV19; j_gene: TRBJ1-2; d_gene: NA; abundance: few; CDR3aa: CASRWGPYGYTF; CDR3nt: TGTGCCAGTAGGTGGGGCCCCTATGGCTACACCTTC
v_gene: TRBV6-4; j_gene: TRBJ1-5; d_gene: TRBD1; abundance: NA; CDR3aa: CASSEQGEQPQHF; CDR3nt: TGTGCCAGCAGCGAACAGGGGGAGCAGCCCCAGCATTTT
v_gene: TRBV7-9; j_gene: TRBJ1-2; d_gene: NA; abundance: NA; CDR3aa: CASSPYTGRSKGYTF; CDR3nt: TGTGCCAGCAGCCCATACACAGGGAGAAGTAAAGGCTACACCTTC
v_gene: TRBV19; j_gene: TRBJ1-3; d_gene: NA; abundance: medium-sized; CDR3aa: CASSLSGNTIYF; CDR3nt: TGTGCCAGTAGTCTCTCTGGAAACACCATATATTTT
v_gene: TRBV7-3; j_gene: TRBJ2-7; d_gene: NA; abundance: once; CDR3aa: CASSLGSTGYEQYF; CDR3nt: TGTGCCAGCAGCTTAGGTTCGACAGGCTACGAGCAGTACTTC
v_gene: TRBV27; j_gene: TRBJ2-3; d_gene: NA; abundance: NA; CDR3aa: CASSFLGGPDTQYF; CDR3nt: TGTGCCAGCAGCTTTTTAGGGGGGCCAGATACGCAGTATTTT
v_gene: TRBV9; j_gene: TRBJ2-3; d_gene: TRBD2; abundance: NA; CDR3aa: CASSSGLAGRPSTDTQYF; CDR3nt: TGTGCCAGCAGCTCGGGGCTAGCGGGGCGTCCTAGCACAGATACGCAGTATTTT
v_gene: TRBV19; j_gene: TRBJ2-5; d_gene: NA; abundance: NA; CDR3aa: CASSWVIQETQYF; CDR3nt: TGTGCCAGTAGTTGGGTTATCCAAGAGACCCAGTACTTC
v_gene: TRBV2; j_gene: TRBJ1-1; d_gene: NA; abundance: NA; CDR3aa: CASRGHLNTEAFF; CDR3nt: TGTGCCAGCAGGGGACACCTGAACACTGAAGCTTTCTTT
v_gene: TRBV14; j_gene: TRBJ2-7; d_gene: NA; abundance: NA; CDR3aa: CASSKSYEQYF; CDR3nt: TGTGCCAGCAGCAAGAGCTACGAGCAGTACTTC
v_gene: TRBV30; j_gene: TRBJ1-1; d_gene: NA; abundance: few; CDR3aa: CADEAQGRHFF; CDR3nt: TGTGCCGACGAAGCGCAGGGAAGGCACTTCTTT
v_gene: TRBV5-1; j_gene: TRBJ1-2; d_gene: NA; abundance: NA; CDR3aa: CASSLEGREAGHTF; CDR3nt: TGCGCCAGCAGCTTGGAGGGCAGGGAGGCGGGCCACACCTTC
v_gene: TRBV18; j_gene: TRBJ2-6; d_gene: NA; abundance: NA; CDR3aa: CASSPRAADSRFSGANVLTF; CDR3nt: TGTGCCAGCTCACCACGTGCTGCAGACAGCCGATTCTCTGGGGCCAACGTCCTGACTTTC
v_gene: TRBV4-1; j_gene: TRBJ2-7; d_gene: NA; abundance: many; CDR3aa: CASSQTIGETASYEQYF; CDR3nt: TGCGCCAGCAGCCAAACGATAGGTGAGACAGCCTCCTACGAGCAGTACTTC
v_gene: TRBV29-1; j_gene: TRBJ2-7; d_gene: NA; abundance: many; CDR3aa: CSVEATSYEQYF; CDR3nt: TGCAGCGTTGAAGCCACATCCTACGAGCAGTACTTC
v_gene: TRBV6-4; j_gene: TRBJ1-1; d_gene: NA; abundance: once; CDR3aa: CASITQAGWDTEAFF; CDR3nt: TGTGCCAGCATTACTCAAGCTGGTTGGGACACTGAAGCTTTCTTT
v_gene: TRBV18; j_gene: TRBJ2-1; d_gene: NA; abundance: NA; CDR3aa: CASSPTGSTYNEQFF; CDR3nt: TGTGCCAGCTCACCTACAGGGTCGACCTACAATGAGCAGTTCTTC
v_gene: TRBV28; j_gene: TRBJ2-1; d_gene: NA; abundance: few; CDR3aa: CASSFGGLYNEQFF; CDR3nt: TGTGCCAGCAGTTTTGGTGGGCTTTACAATGAGCAGTTCTTC
v_gene: TRBV7-6; j_gene: TRBJ2-1; d_gene: TRBD2; abundance: NA; CDR3aa: CASSSLARAGAPNEQFF; CDR3nt: TGTGCCAGCAGCTCATTAGCGAGGGCGGGAGCCCCTAATGAGCAGTTCTTC
v_gene: TRBV28; j_gene: TRBJ1-4; d_gene: TRBD1; abundance: NA; CDR3aa: CASSQQGAGTNEKLFF; CDR3nt: TGTGCCAGCAGTCAACAGGGGGCGGGAACTAATGAAAAACTGTTTTTT
v_gene: TRBV28; j_gene: TRBJ2-2; d_gene: TRBD1; abundance: few; CDR3aa: CASSPGTGTGELFF; CDR3nt: TGTGCCAGCAGTCCCGGGACAGGGACCGGGGAGCTGTTTTTT
v_gene: TRBV7-8; j_gene: TRBJ1-6; d_gene: NA; abundance: few; CDR3aa: CASSLAGPGTNSPLHF; CDR3nt: TGTGCCAGCAGCTTAGCGGGACCCGGGACTAATTCACCCCTCCACTTT
v_gene: TRBV27; j_gene: TRBJ2-3; d_gene: NA; abundance: NA; CDR3aa: CASSLRFSSSTDTQYF; CDR3nt: TGTGCCAGCAGTTTAAGATTCTCATCTAGCACAGATACGCAGTATTTT
v_gene: TRBV5-6; j_gene: TRBJ1-3; d_gene: NA; abundance: NA; CDR3aa: CASSLRGGISGNTIYF; CDR3nt: TGTGCCAGCAGCTTACGAGGAGGGATCTCTGGAAACACCATATATTTT
v_gene: TRBV27; j_gene: TRBJ1-1; d_gene: TRBD1; abundance: few; CDR3aa: CASRPGQMNTEAFF; CDR3nt: TGTGCCAGCAGGCCGGGACAGATGAACACTGAAGCTTTCTTT
v_gene: TRBV18; j_gene: TRBJ2-5; d_gene: TRBD2; abundance: NA; CDR3aa: CASSAIKTSVHQETQYF; CDR3nt: TGTGCCAGCTCAGCGATAAAGACTAGCGTCCACCAAGAGACCCAGTACTTC